This T cell receptor (beta chain) was observed in a study of human T cells and chemical hapten exposure. This clonotype occurred a few times. Time point of the sample: pre-sensitization, week 0. Sample treatment: therapeutic diphenylcyclopropenone sensitization with weekly scalp DPC. TCRdb re-called the RACE reads with MiXCR, one entry per CDR3 protein. The table has 300,000 to 450,000 distinct CDR3 sequences, approximately 5.1% seen once. The TCR was taken from a woman aged 45-65 years with alopecia areata. Some clones in this sample may be carry-over from other donors' samples. The specimen comprised whole blood, sampled in connection with sensitization to the hapten diphenylcyclopropenone (DPC).

Here the CDR3 reads CASSQSDENTEAFF. The CDR3 nucleotides read TGTGCCAGCAGCCAATCAGATGAGAACACTGAAGCTTTCTTT. The chain recombines TRBV3-1 with TRBJ1-1; D gene ambiguous. The CDR3 runs to 14 residues. The V end lost 2 bases, the J end lost 1 base, and 8 bases lay between the germline ends. Germline values: CDR1 LGHDT, CDR2 YNNKEL (reference sequence).